This is a list of T cell receptor beta chains from one sample in a study of CD8+ T cells in alopecia areata. Data came from immunoSEQ multiplex PCR; TCRdb stores just in-frame clones and leaves some out. The sample records 90,000 to 130,000 clones, approximately 59% being singletons. Sample: CD8+ T cells sorted from blood. The receptors stem from a human donor in good health. Each CDR3 is given with its conserved first and last residue. A D gene is named only where the DNA matches it firmly. Clone size is given for some rows only: seen once, a few or many times, or a class if the clone is expanded.

v_gene,j_gene,abundance,d_gene,CDR3nt,CDR3aa
TRBV25-1,TRBJ1-1,NA,NA,TGTGCCAGCAGTCTTTACCTTGAAGCTTTCTTT,CASSLYLEAFF
TRBV5-1,TRBJ2-7,NA,NA,TGCGCCAGCAGCGGCACAGGGTTCCACGAGCAGTACTTC,CASSGTGFHEQYF
TRBV5-1,TRBJ2-3,NA,NA,TGCGCCAGCAGCTTGCAAGATACGCAGTATTTT,CASSLQDTQYF
TRBV5-1,TRBJ2-7,few,NA,TGCGCCAGCAGCTTGATCCAGGACGAGCAGTACTTC,CASSLIQDEQYF
TRBV28,TRBJ2-6,few,NA,TGTGCCAGCAGTTTGGATGTCCCCTCCGGGGCCAACGTCCTGACTTTC,CASSLDVPSGANVLTF
TRBV29-1,TRBJ2-2,NA,NA,TGCAGCGTTGAGAAGAACACCGGGGAGCTGTTTTTT,CSVEKNTGELFF
TRBV15,TRBJ1-2,NA,NA,TGTGCCACCAGCCCGGGGGTCTATGGCTACACCTTC,CATSPGVYGYTF
TRBV7-8,TRBJ2-3,few,TRBD2,TGTGCCAGCAGCTTGTTAGCGGGGCCCACAGATACGCAGTATTTT,CASSLLAGPTDTQYF
TRBV4-2,TRBJ2-2,NA,NA,TGTGCCAGCAGCCAACCGGGGGCCACCGGGGAGCTGTTTTTT,CASSQPGATGELFF
TRBV7-2,TRBJ1-1,NA,NA,TGTGCCAGCAGCTCCGCGAGGGTCGGAGCTGTAATGAACACTGAAGCTTTCTTT,CASSSARVGAVMNTEAFF
TRBV27,TRBJ2-3,NA,NA,TGTGCCAGCGGCGTGGTCGCAGGGGGCACAGATACGCAGTATTTT,CASGVVAGGTDTQYF
TRBV29-1,TRBJ1-1,few,NA,TGCAGGAGGGAGTTGAACACTGAAGCTTTCTTT,CRRELNTEAFF
TRBV15,TRBJ1-1,NA,NA,TGTGCCACCAGCAGAGATTACCAGGGTGTCGTGAACACTGAAGCTTTCTTT,CATSRDYQGVVNTEAFF
TRBV4-1,TRBJ2-2,NA,TRBD1,TGCGCCAGCAGCCAATGGACAGGGGCCCACATCAACACCGGGGAGCTGTTTTTT,CASSQWTGAHINTGELFF
TRBV5-5,TRBJ1-2,NA,NA,TGTGCCAGCAGCTTGGCCGACGGCATCTACTATGGCTACACCTTC,CASSLADGIYYGYTF
TRBV6-4,TRBJ2-2,few,NA,TGTGCCAGCAGTGACTCAACCGGGGAGCTGTTTTTT,CASSDSTGELFF
TRBV5-6,TRBJ2-2,few,TRBD2,TGTGCCAGCAGCTTGACTAGCGAGGCCACTGAGAGCGGGGAGCTGTTTTTT,CASSLTSEATESGELFF
TRBV18,TRBJ1-2,NA,NA,TGTGCCAGCTCAGCAGGGAGGAGGTTGAGCTACACCTTC,CASSAGRRLSYTF
TRBV7-2,TRBJ2-7,once,NA,TGTGCCAGCAGCCCCCATCGCGGGGGCCTTCAAATCCGCTACGAGCAGTACTTC,CASSPHRGGLQIRYEQYF
TRBV14,TRBJ2-1,many,NA,TGTGCCAGCAGCCAAGGGGGCCACTACAATGAGCAGTTCTTC,CASSQGGHYNEQFF
TRBV11-2,TRBJ2-2,NA,NA,TGTGCCAGCAGCTGGACAGTATCCGGGGAGCTGTTTTTT,CASSWTVSGELFF
TRBV6-1,TRBJ2-5,NA,TRBD2,TGTGCCAGCAGTGAATCCCCACTAGCGATCCAAGAGACCCAGTACTTC,CASSESPLAIQETQYF
TRBV7-9,TRBJ2-1,once,TRBD2,TGTGCCAGCAGCTTAGTAGGCGGGGGGGCCGATGAGCAGTTCTTC,CASSLVGGGADEQFF
TRBV29-1,TRBJ2-1,NA,NA,TGCAGCGGGGAAGGGGTGACGGGGAAGGACTACAATGAGCAGTTCTTC,CSGEGVTGKDYNEQFF
TRBV5-1,TRBJ2-3,NA,NA,TGCGCCAGCAGAGGGGACGGTCGGCTAAGCACAGATACGCAGTATTTT,CASRGDGRLSTDTQYF
TRBV27,TRBJ1-6,NA,NA,TGTGCCAGCAGTTGGGGGGCTAATTCACCCCTCCACTTT,CASSWGANSPLHF
TRBV28,TRBJ2-5,NA,TRBD2,TGTGCCAGCACGGGAGGGAACCAAGAGACCCAGTACTTC,CASTGGNQETQYF
TRBV7-2,TRBJ2-5,NA,NA,TGTGCCAGCAGCGACTCTAGCACCACCCCCGGGACCCAGTACTTC,CASSDSSTTPGTQYF
TRBV2,TRBJ2-7,NA,TRBD2,TGTGCCAACAAGAACATCTCCGGGACTAGAGCCTACGAGCAGTACTTC,CANKNISGTRAYEQYF
TRBV7-8,TRBJ2-7,few,NA,TGTGCCAGCAGCTTAGCGATCGGCGGGTCCTACGAGCAGTACTTC,CASSLAIGGSYEQYF
TRBV28,TRBJ1-4,NA,NA,TGTGCCAGCAGTCCGCCATTTGCTAATGAAAAACTGTTTTTT,CASSPPFANEKLFF
TRBV29-1,TRBJ2-3,NA,NA,TGCAGCGTCCCAGCCACAGATACGCAGTATTTT,CSVPATDTQYF
TRBV7-8,TRBJ1-2,NA,NA,TGTGCCAGCAGCACGTGGGCCCGTCGGGGGCTTGGCTACACCTTC,CASSTWARRGLGYTF
TRBV7-9,TRBJ2-5,NA,NA,TGTGCCAGCAGCCGACCAGGGAAGGGGACCCAGTACTTC,CASSRPGKGTQYF
TRBV25-1,TRBJ1-4,few,NA,TGTGCCAGCAGTGAATTGACGGGCGATAATGAAAAACTGTTTTTT,CASSELTGDNEKLFF
TRBV15,TRBJ2-3,NA,NA,TGTGCCACCAGCAGAGATAAGGCGAGCACAGATACGCAGTATTTT,CATSRDKASTDTQYF
TRBV28,TRBJ1-5,NA,NA,TGTGCCAGCAGTCCTATGGACATAAGCAATCAGCCCCAGCATTTT,CASSPMDISNQPQHF
TRBV15,TRBJ2-3,few,NA,TGTGCCACCAGCAGAGATCCAGGGCGGTCCGATACGCAGTATTTT,CATSRDPGRSDTQYF
TRBV9,TRBJ2-1,NA,TRBD2,TGTGCCAGCAGCGTAGTATACGGGGGGGCCTTGGATGAGCAGTTCTTC,CASSVVYGGALDEQFF
TRBV5-4,TRBJ1-2,NA,TRBD1,TGTGCCAGCAGCTTGGGTCAGGGGGCGAAGGGCTACACCTTC,CASSLGQGAKGYTF
TRBV5-1,TRBJ1-1,NA,TRBD1,TGCGCCAGCAGCTTGGTGACAGGGGGTCCTGAAGCTTTCTTT,CASSLVTGGPEAFF